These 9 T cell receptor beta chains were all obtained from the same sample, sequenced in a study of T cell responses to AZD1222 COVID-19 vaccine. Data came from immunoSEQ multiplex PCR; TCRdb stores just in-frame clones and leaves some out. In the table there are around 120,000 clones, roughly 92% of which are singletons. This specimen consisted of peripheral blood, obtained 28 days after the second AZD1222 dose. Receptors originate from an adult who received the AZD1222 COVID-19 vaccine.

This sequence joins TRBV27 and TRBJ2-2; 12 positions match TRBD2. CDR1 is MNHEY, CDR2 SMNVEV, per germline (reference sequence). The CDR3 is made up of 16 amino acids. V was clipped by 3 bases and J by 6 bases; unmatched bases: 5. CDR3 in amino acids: CASSFPSGGASGELFF. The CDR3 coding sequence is TGTGCCAGCAGTTTCCCTAGCGGGGGGGCGTCCGGGGAGCTGTTTTTT.

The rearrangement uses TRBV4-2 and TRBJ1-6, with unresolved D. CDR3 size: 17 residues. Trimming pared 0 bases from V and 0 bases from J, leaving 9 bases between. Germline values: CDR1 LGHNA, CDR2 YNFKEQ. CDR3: CASSQDLASSYNSPLHF. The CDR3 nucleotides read TGTGCCAGCAGCCAAGATTTGGCGAGCTCCTATAATTCACCCCTCCACTTT.

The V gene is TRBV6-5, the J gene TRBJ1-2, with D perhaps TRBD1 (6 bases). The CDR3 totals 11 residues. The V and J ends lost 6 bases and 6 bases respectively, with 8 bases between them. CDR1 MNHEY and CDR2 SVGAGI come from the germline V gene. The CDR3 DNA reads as TGTGCCAGCAGGGACAGTAATGGCTACACCTTC. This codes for CASRDSNGYTF.

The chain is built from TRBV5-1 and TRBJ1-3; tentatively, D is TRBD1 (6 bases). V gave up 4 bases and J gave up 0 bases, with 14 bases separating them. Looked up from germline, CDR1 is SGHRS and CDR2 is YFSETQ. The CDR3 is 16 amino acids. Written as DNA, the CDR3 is TGCGCCAGCAGCGCCTCCGGGACAAACTCTGGAAACACCATATATTTT. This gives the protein CASSASGTNSGNTIYF.

CDR3 sequence (DNA): TGCGCCAGCAGCCAAGATATAGGGACTCGTTTCCCCCTCCACTTT. It translates to CASSQDIGTRFPLHF. The chain recombines TRBV4-1 with TRBJ1-6; TRBD1 might be the D (5 bases). There are 15 residues in the CDR3. Trimming removed 0 bases at V and 13 bases at J, with 16 bases between. Germline V gene lookup returns CDR1 MGHRA and CDR2 YSYEKL.

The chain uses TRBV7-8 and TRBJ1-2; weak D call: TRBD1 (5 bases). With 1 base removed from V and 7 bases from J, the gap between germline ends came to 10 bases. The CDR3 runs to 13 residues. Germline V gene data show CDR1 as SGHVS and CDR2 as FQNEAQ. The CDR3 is CASSLDWGSGYTF. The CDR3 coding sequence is TGTGCCAGCAGCTTAGATTGGGGGTCTGGCTACACCTTC.

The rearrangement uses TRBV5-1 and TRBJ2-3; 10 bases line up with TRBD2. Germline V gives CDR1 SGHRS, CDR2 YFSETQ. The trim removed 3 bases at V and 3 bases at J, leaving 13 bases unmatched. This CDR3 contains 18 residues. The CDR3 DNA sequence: TGCGCCAGCAGCTCCACCCGCCAGCGGGAGGGCGGGACAGATACGCAGTATTTT. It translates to CASSSTRQREGGTDTQYF.

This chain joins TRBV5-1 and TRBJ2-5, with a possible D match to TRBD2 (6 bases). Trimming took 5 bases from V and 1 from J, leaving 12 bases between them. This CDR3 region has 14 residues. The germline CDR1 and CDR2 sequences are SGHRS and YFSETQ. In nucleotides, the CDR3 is TGCGCCAGCAGTCGGCGGGGAACCCAAGAGACCCAGTACTTC. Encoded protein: CASSRRGTQETQYF.

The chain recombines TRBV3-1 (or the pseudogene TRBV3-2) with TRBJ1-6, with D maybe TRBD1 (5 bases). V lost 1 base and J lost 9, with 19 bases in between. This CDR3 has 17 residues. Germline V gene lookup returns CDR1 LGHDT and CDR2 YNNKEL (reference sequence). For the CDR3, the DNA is TGTGCCAGCAGCCAAGGCTCAGGGCCGTCTATAGGTTCACCCCTCCACTTT. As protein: CASSQGSGPSIGSPLHF.